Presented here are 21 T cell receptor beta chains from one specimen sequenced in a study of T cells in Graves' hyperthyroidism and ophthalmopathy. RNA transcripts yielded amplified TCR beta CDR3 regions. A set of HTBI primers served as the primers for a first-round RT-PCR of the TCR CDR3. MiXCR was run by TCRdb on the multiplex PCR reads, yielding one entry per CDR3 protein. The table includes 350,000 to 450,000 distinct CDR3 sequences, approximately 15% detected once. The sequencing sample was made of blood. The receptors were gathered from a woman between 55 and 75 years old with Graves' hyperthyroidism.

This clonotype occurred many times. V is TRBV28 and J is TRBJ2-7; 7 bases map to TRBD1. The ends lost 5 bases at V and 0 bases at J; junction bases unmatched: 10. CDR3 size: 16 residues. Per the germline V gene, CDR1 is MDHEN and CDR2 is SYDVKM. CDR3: CASSALGQGDSYEQYF. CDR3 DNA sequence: TGTGCCAGCAGTGCCCTCGGGCAGGGGGACTCCTACGAGCAGTACTTC.

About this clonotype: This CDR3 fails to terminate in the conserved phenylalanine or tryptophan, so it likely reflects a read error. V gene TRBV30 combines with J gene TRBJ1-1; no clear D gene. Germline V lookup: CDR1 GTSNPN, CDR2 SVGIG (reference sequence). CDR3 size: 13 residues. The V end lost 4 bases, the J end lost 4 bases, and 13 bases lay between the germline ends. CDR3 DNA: TGTGCCTGGATGGAGATTGTAAGCACTGAAGCTTTCCTT. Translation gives CAWMEIVSTEAFL.

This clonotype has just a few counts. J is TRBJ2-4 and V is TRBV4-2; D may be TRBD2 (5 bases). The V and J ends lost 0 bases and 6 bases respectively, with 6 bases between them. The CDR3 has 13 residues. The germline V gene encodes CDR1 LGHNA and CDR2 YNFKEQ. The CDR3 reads CASSQDGINIQYF. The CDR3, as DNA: TGTGCCAGCAGCCAAGACGGGATAAACATTCAGTACTTC.

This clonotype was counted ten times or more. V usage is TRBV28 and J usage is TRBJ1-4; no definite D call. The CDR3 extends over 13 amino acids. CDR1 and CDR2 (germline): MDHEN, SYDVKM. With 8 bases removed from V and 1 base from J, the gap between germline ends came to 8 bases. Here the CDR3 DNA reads TGTGCCAGCCACCGAGGAACTAATGAAAAACTGTTTTTT. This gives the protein CASHRGTNEKLFF.

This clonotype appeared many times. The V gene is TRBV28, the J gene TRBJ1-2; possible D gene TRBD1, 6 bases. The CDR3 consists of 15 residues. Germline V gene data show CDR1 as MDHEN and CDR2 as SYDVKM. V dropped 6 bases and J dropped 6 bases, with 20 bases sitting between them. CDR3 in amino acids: CASRPGGGRVDGYTF. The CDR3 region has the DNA TGTGCCAGCAGACCGGGCGGGGGCAGGGTTGATGGCTACACCTTC.

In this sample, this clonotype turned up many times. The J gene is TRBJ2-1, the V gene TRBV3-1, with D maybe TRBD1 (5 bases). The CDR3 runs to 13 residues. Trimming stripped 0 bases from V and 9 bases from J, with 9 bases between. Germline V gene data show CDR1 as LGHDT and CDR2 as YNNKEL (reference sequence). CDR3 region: CASSQEGVGEQFF. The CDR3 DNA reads TGTGCCAGCAGCCAAGAAGGGGTAGGTGAGCAGTTCTTC.

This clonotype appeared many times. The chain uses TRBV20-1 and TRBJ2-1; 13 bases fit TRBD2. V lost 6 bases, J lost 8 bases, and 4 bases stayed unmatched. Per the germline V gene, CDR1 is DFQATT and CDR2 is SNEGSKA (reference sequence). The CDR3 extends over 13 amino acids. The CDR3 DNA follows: TGCAGTGCACGGACTAGCGGGAGACATGAGCAGTTCTTC. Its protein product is CSARTSGRHEQFF.

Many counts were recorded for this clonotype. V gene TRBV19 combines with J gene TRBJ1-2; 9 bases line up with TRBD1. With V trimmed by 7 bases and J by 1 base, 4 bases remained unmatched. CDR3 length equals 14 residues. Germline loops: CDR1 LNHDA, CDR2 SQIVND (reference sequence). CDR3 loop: CASMGDRDNYGYTF. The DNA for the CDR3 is TGTGCCAGTATGGGGGACAGGGATAACTATGGCTACACCTTC.

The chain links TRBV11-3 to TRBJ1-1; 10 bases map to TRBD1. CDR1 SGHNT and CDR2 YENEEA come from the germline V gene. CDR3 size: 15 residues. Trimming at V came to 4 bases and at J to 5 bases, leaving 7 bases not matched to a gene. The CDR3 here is CASSSGTGVLTEAFF. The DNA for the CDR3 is TGTGCCAGCAGCTCGGGGACAGGGGTACTTACTGAAGCTTTCTTT.

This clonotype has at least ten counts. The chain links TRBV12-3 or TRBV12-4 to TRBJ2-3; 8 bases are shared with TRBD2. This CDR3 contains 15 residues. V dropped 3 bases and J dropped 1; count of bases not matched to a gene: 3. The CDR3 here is CASSLRREGTDTQYF. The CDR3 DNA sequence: TGTGCCAGCAGTTTGAGGCGGGAGGGCACAGATACGCAGTATTTT.

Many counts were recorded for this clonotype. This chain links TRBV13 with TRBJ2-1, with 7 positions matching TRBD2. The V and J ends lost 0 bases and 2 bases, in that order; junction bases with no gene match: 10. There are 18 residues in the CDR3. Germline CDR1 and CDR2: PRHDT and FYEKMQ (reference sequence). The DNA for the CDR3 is TGTGCCAGCAGCTTAGGGGGGATGGCGGGGGAAGCCTACAATGAGCAGTTCTTC. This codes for CASSLGGMAGEAYNEQFF. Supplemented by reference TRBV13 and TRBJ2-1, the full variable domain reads AAGVIQSPRHLIKEKRETATLKCYPIPRHDTVYWYQQGPGQDPQFLISFYEKMQSDKGSIPDRFSAQQFSDYHSELNMSSLELGDSALYFCASSLGGMAGEAYNEQFFGPGTRLTVL.

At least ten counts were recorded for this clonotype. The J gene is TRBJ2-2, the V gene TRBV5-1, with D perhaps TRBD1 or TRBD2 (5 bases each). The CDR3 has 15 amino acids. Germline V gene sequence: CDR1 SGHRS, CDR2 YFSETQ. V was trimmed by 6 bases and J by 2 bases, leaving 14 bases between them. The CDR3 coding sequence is TGCGCCAGCACCGACGGGACGGCAAACACCGGGGAGCTGTTTTTT. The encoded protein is CASTDGTANTGELFF.

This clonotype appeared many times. The DNA for the CDR3 is TGTGCCAGCAGCTCATACAGGGGGCGGCCCACTGAAGCTTTCTTT. It encodes CASSSYRGRPTEAFF. This chain links TRBV7-9 with TRBJ1-1; 9 positions match TRBD1. CDR1 is SEHNR, CDR2 FQNEAQ, per germline (reference sequence). The trim removed 4 bases at V and 4 bases at J, leaving 7 bases unmatched. The CDR3 loop spans 15 amino acids.

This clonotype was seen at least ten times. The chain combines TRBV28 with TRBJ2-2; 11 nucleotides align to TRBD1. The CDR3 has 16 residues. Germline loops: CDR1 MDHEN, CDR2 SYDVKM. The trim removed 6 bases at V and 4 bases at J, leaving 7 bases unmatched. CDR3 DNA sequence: TGTGCCAGCAGCTCGACCGGGACAGGGGGCACCGGGGAGCTGTTTTTT. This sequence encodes CASSSTGTGGTGELFF. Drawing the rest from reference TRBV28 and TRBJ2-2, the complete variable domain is DVKVTQSSRYLVKRTGEKVFLECVQDMDHENMFWYRQDPGLGLRLIYFSYDVKMKEKGDIPEGYSVSREKKERFSLILESASTNQTSMYLCASSSTGTGGTGELFFGEGSRLTVL.

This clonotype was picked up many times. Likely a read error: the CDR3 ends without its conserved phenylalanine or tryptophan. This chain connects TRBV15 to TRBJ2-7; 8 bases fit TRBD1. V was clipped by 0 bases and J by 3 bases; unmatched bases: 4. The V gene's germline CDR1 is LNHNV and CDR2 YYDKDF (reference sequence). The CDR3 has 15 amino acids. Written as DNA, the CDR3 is TGTGCCACCAGCAGAGATCATGGGACAGGCTACGAGCAGTACCTC. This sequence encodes CATSRDHGTGYEQYL.

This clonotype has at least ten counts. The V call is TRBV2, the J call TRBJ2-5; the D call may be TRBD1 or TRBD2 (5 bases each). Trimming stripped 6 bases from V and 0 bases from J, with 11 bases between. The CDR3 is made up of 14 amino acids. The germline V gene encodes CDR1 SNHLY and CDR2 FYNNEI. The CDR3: CASSLGTDQETQYF. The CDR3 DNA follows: TGTGCCAGCAGCCTTGGGACGGACCAAGAGACCCAGTACTTC.

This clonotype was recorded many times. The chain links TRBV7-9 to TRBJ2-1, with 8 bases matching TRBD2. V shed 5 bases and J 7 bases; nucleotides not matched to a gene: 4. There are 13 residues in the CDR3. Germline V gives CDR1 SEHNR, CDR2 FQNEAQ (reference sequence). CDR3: CASSPGGVNEQFF. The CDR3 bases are TGTGCCAGCAGCCCCGGGGGGGTTAATGAGCAGTTCTTC.

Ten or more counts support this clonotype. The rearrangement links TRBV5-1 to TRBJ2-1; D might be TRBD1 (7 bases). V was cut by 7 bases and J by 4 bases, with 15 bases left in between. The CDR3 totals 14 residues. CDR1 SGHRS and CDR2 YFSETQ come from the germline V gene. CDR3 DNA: TGCGCCAGCCGAGCGCAGGGGGGTTACAATGAGCAGTTCTTC. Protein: CASRAQGGYNEQFF.

The DNA for the CDR3 is TGTGCCAGCACCACTAGCGGATCCTACAATGAGCAGTTCTTC. It codes for CASTTSGSYNEQFF. The chain recombines TRBV7-9 with TRBJ2-1; 8 bases are shared with TRBD2. CDR3 size: 14 residues. CDR1 is SEHNR and CDR2 is FQNEAQ in the germline V gene (reference sequence). V gave up 7 bases and J gave up 1 base; unmatched junction bases: 3.

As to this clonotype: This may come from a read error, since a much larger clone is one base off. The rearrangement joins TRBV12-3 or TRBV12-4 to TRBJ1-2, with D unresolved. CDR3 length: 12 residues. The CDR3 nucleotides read TGTGCCGGCAGTTTAGCCCTCTATGGCTACACCTTC. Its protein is CAGSLALYGYTF.

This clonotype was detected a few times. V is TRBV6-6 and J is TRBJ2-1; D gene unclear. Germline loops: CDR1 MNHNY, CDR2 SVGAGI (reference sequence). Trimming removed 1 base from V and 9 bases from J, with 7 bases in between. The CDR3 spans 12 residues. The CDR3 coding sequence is TGTGCCAGCAGTTACTGGGATGGTGAGCAGTTCTTC. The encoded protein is CASSYWDGEQFF.